Here is one T cell receptor (beta chain) with its context. Which antigen it targets is not known. No clone much larger than this one lies a single base away; base qualities are absent. The High Capacity cDNA Reverse Transcription Kit was used to reverse transcribe all of the isolated RNA, meaning that expressed TCRB transcripts were what got sequenced. Naive, central memory and regulatory T cell samples underwent deep immunoSEQ sequencing, averaging about 3.57 million total reads per sample. Sorted cells were lysed in RLT buffer and RNA was extracted with DNase-treated RNeasy Micro or Mini kits, depending on cell number. Each cell subset was processed separately to prevent cross-contamination, with patient and healthy donor samples processed together. The immunoSEQ multiplex PCR was used to amplify TCRB sequences from cDNA, generating 87-bp fragments that spanned the CDR3 region. Sequencing of the amplicons was performed on the Illumina HiSeq platform. As for the authors' bioinformatics: Synthetic template baselines were used to correct PCR bias computationally, reads within Hamming distance 2 were collapsed together, and singletons that could not be merged were discarded. Reads were aligned against IMGT so that V, D and J genes, CDR3 length and insertions or deletions at six rearrangement sites could be assigned. Within each subset, clonotype counts were normalized to the number of sorted cells before true diversity and Gini coefficients were calculated with the tcR R package. Repertoire sharing was quantified using the overlap coefficient calculated on TCRB nucleotide sequences. Out-of-frame TCRB sequences from naive cells were analyzed to stand in for the pre-selection repertoire. Entries here come from immuneACCESS through TCRdb and include only in-frame sequences with V and J called. Some clones fail to appear in such tables; in the studies checked, an unresolved V gene covers under half of the shortfall, and the cause of the remainder is unknown. That table gives V, J and clone size, and the DNA gave D and trimming. The sample table records roughly 450,000 clones; roughly 14% of these occur just once. The ten top clones hold approximately 0.035% of the sample.

V is shortened by 0 bases, J by 4 bases, and the region joining them spans 14 bases. Measured from the cysteine to the phenylalanine, the CDR3 is 15 residues long. The entry retains the CDR3 DNA only, 45 bases that are in frame from base 1. Based on the germline V gene, the CDR1 and CDR2 sequences are SGHRS and YFSETQ. From each donor, a single peripheral blood sample of 100 to 150 mL on average was drawn into heparinised tubes. Using a panel that included CD45RO, CCR7, CD25, CD127, CD95 and CD27, naive, central memory, regulatory and stem cell-like memory CD4+ T cells were sorted on a BD FACSAria II. Every sorted population had a purity above 95%. PBMCs were separated immediately by Lymphoprep density gradient centrifugation and were stained directly, without being cultured. So that batch effects would be minimized, each experiment stained and sorted samples in pairs, pairing one healthy donor with one patient.

This sample was included in a study of beta chain features in type 1 diabetes (dated by TCRdb to the late 2010s). A note on the overall study: No differences in mean age, gender distribution, total cell number or subset yield were found between patients and healthy donors. A total of 85 million to 110 million sorted cells were examined across all samples, and RNA yield correlated strongly with the number of cells per subset. The study compared TCRB repertoires of sorted circulating CD4+ T cell subsets between recently diagnosed type 1 diabetes patients and matched healthy donors. Regulatory and stem cell-like memory subsets were isolated from only 8 patients and roughly 8 healthy donors, whereas naive and central memory subsets came from all 30 or so donors.

What the work shows at the level of the full study, not this receptor alone: Patients with type 1 diabetes made fewer insertions and deleted more nucleotides at VDJ recombination sites, implying thymic rearrangement abnormalities. Type 1 diabetes patients showed a moderate but significant shortening of TCRB CDR3 length in all four CD4+ subsets. PCR might favor shorter templates, but patient and control samples were amplified and corrected together, so any skew would affect both groups equally. Because small numbers of individuals were included in the HLA sub-analyses, any influence of HLA type on TCRB rearrangement was left unresolved. Sequencing cDNA rather than genomic DNA could over-represent highly expressing activated cells, although activation and CD3 levels did not differ between groups. Naive, central memory and regulatory TCRB repertoires appeared to be more similar among patients than among healthy donors.

This sequence uses TRBV5-1 and TRBJ2-7, and possibly TRBD2, on 5 matching bases. This receptor was obtained from a man aged 30-40 years in good health. What was sequenced was naive CD4+ T cells from blood. What this sample's cell subset or site label stands for: true naive CD4+ T cells. The CDR3 protein is CASSLGPFGEYEQYF. Here is the DNA: TGCGCCAGCAGCTTGGGGCCGTTTGGGGAGTACGAGCAGTACTTC.